This T cell receptor (beta chain) stems from a study of cytomegalovirus exposure and HLA in healthy donors. Germline V lookup: CDR1 SNHLY, CDR2 FYNNEI. Trimming left V 6 bases short and J 8 bases short, with 17 bases between. The CDR3 covers 14 residues. TCRdb's table, derived via immunoSEQ multiplex PCR, lists solely in-frame clones and lacks some. This sample has tens of thousands of clones, with 85% to 90% found just once. This chain uses TRBV2 with TRBJ2-1; weak D call: TRBD2 (5 bases). The sequencing sample was made of PBMCs. The sequence was collected from a young woman in good health and CMV-seronegative. Here the CDR3 DNA reads TGTGCCAGCAGCAACCCAGGTAGGCGGGATGAGCAGTTCTTC. It encodes CASSNPGRRDEQFF. Together with reference TRBV2 and TRBJ2-1, the CDR3 gives the full variable domain: EPEVTQTPSHQVTQMGQEVILRCVPISNHLYFYWYRQILGQKVEFLVSFYNNEISEKSEIFDDQFSVERPDGSNFTLKIRSTKLEDSAMYFCASSNPGRRDEQFFGPGTRLTVL.